These T cell receptor beta chains were read from a single sample in a study of blood T cell repertoires in COVID-19. Assay used: immunoSEQ multiplex PCR; TCRdb lists only in-frame clones, some missing. The sample has over 250,000 clones; over 80% are singletons. Sequencing was carried out using PBMCs or T cells enriched from blood (not recorded which). Receptors originate from a woman between 18 and 29 years old who had recovered from COVID-19. Each CDR3 is given with its conserved first and last residue. Fields, in order: D gene, J gene, V gene, clone size, CDR3 DNA, CDR3 protein. D genes are given only for firm matches. Clone size is shown for a subset of rows, as once, few, many or a class of expanded clone.

>-|TRBJ1-1|TRBV7-2|-
TGTGCCAGCAGCCGCGACAGATACACTGAAGCTTTCTTT
CASSRDRYTEAFF
>TRBD1|TRBJ1-1|TRBV7-2|-
TGTGCCAGCAGCCTCCGACAGGGTGGAACTCTGGCTGAAGCTTTCTTT
CASSLRQGGTLAEAFF
>TRBD1|TRBJ1-5|TRBV7-8|-
TGTGCCAGCAGCTTAAGGGCCTCTACAGGGGGGAATGTTCAGCCCCAGCATTTT
CASSLRASTGGNVQPQHF
>TRBD1|TRBJ1-6|TRBV30|-
TGTGCCTGCAAGACAGGGGCGAGCTCCTATAATTCACCCCTCCACTTT
CACKTGASSYNSPLHF
>-|TRBJ2-1|TRBV9|-
TGTGCCAGCAGCGCCCGGGACTCCAGTAATGAGCAGTTCTTC
CASSARDSSNEQFF
>TRBD2|TRBJ2-7|TRBV6-2/TRBV6-3|-
TGTGCCAGCAGTTACGTAGCGGGAGGGCCTGGGGAGCAGTACTTC
CASSYVAGGPGEQYF
>TRBD1|TRBJ1-1|TRBV28|few
TGTGCCAGCAGTCTCCGGACAGGCGGAACTGAAGCTTTCTTT
CASSLRTGGTEAFF
>TRBD1|TRBJ1-2|TRBV20-1|-
TGCAGTGCTAGTGGACAGGGAGAGAACTATGGCTACACCTTC
CSASGQGENYGYTF
>-|TRBJ2-3|TRBV7-3|-
TGTGCCAGCAGCTCGACTAGTGGCACAGATACGCAGTATTTT
CASSSTSGTDTQYF
>-|TRBJ1-6|TRBV2|-
TGTGCCAGCAGTGAAAGGGGTCTAGTGGACTCACCCCTCCACTTT
CASSERGLVDSPLHF
>-|TRBJ1-5|TRBV5-6|once
TGTGCCAGCAGCTTGTACGCCTCCGGTCAGCCCCAGCATTTT
CASSLYASGQPQHF
>TRBD2|TRBJ2-3|TRBV12-5|-
TGTGCTACGATGGCTAGCGGTGGAGATACGCAGTATTTT
CATMASGGDTQYF
>TRBD1|TRBJ1-2|TRBV4-1|-
TGCGCCAGCAGCCAACCACGGACAGGGCCCTATGGCTACACCTTC
CASSQPRTGPYGYTF
>TRBD1|TRBJ1-5|TRBV19|-
TGTGCCAGTAGGGACAGGACAGGGATTCAGCCCCAGCATTTT
CASRDRTGIQPQHF
>-|TRBJ2-6|TRBV4-3|-
TGCGCCAGCAGCCAAGAAATCCAGGGGATTAGCTCTGGGGCCAACGTCCTGACTTTC
CASSQEIQGISSGANVLTF
>-|TRBJ2-3|TRBV4-3|once
TGCGCCAGCAGCCAAATGGACAGAGATACGCAGTATTTT
CASSQMDRDTQYF
>-|TRBJ1-6|TRBV5-5|-
TGTGCCAGCGGCCTCCAGGGTAATTCACCCCTCCACTTT
CASGLQGNSPLHF
>TRBD2|TRBJ2-3|TRBV4-1|once
TGCGCCAGCAGCCAACAGACTAGCGGGCGGTCAGATACGCAGTATTTT
CASSQQTSGRSDTQYF
>TRBD1|TRBJ1-2|TRBV7-2|-
TGTGCCAGCAGCTTAATCGTGGGACAGCACTATGGCTACACCTTC
CASSLIVGQHYGYTF
>-|TRBJ2-7|TRBV6-5|-
TGTGCCAGCAGTTACTTGGGTGTTGCGGCCTCCTACGAGCAGTACTTC
CASSYLGVAASYEQYF
>-|TRBJ1-1|TRBV5-4|-
TGTGCCAGCACCCCTGGGGGGGCGGGCACTGAAGCTTTCTTT
CASTPGGAGTEAFF
>-|TRBJ1-2|TRBV5-1|few
TGCGCCAGCAGCGTACAGGGTTCAGAAGGCTACACCTTC
CASSVQGSEGYTF
>-|TRBJ1-2|TRBV6-5|few
TGTGCCAGCGCAGGGCTTCCGATCTATGGCTACACCTTC
CASAGLPIYGYTF
>TRBD1|TRBJ2-3|TRBV11-2|-
TGTGCCAGCAGCTTAGTTACAGGGGGCACAGATACGCAGTATTTT
CASSLVTGGTDTQYF
>-|TRBJ1-2|TRBV15|few
TGTGCCACCAGCAGAGCTCTCAATACAGGCGGTTCCTATGGCTACACCTTC
CATSRALNTGGSYGYTF
>TRBD1|TRBJ2-1|TRBV7-6|few
TGTGCCAGCAGCTCCAAATTTCAGGGGGTTTCCTACAATGAGCAGTTCTTC
CASSSKFQGVSYNEQFF
>TRBD2|TRBJ2-7|TRBV4-3|-
TGCGCCAGCAGCCCAGGACTAGCGGGGAGCTCCTACGAGCAGTACTTC
CASSPGLAGSSYEQYF